This T cell receptor (beta chain) was sequenced during a study of long-term antiretroviral therapy in people with HIV. General study findings and limits: Diversity remained lower than transplant donor controls, even though it increased after ART.

As concerns this clone: Its specificity is not known.

Sequencing used immunoSEQ v3.0 at survey level. Assay used: immunoSEQ multiplex PCR; TCRdb lists only in-frame clones, some missing. This sample has some 14,000 clones, with around 85% found just once. Trimming stripped 0 bases from V and 3 bases from J, with 16 bases between. Germline V gives CDR1 SGHRS, CDR2 YFSETQ. The CDR3 spans 17 residues. Sequenced here: unsorted PBMCs, sampled just before starting antiretroviral therapy. The V call is TRBV5-1, the J call TRBJ1-5, with D tentatively TRBD1 (5 bases). This receptor was obtained from a man aged 40-49 years with HIV. CDR3 nucleotides: TGCGCCAGCAGCTTGGGTCCAGGGAGGGAAGACAATCAGCCCCAGCATTTT. Translating gives CASSLGPGREDNQPQHF.